These 8 T cell receptor beta chains came from one sample sequenced in a study of technical replicates of blood from a handful of donors. TCRdb's table, derived via immunoSEQ multiplex PCR, lists solely in-frame clones and lacks some. This table has 85,000 to 100,000 clones, approximately 93% appearing once. The sample comprised T cells isolated from PBMCs. The receptors were gathered from a human donor in good health.

CDR3 nucleotide sequence: TGTGCCAGCAGCTCGGGACAGGGGAGCACAGATACGCAGTATTTT. It encodes CASSSGQGSTDTQYF. This chain links TRBV7-3 with TRBJ2-3, with 10 positions matching TRBD1. CDR3 length: 15 residues. Trimming took 4 bases from V and 0 from J; bases not matched to a gene: 1. Germline CDR1 and CDR2: SGHTA and FQGTGA.

CDR3 loop: CASSYMDRVHTGELFF. CDR3 DNA sequence: TGTGCCAGCAGTTACATGGACAGGGTGCACACCGGGGAGCTGTTTTTT. V usage is TRBV6-5 and J usage is TRBJ2-2; TRBD1 matches at 8 bases. V lost 2 bases to trimming and J lost 3 bases; unmatched junction nucleotides: 5. CDR1 is MNHEY, CDR2 SVGAGI, per germline. This CDR3 is built from 16 residues.

This chain connects TRBV6-1 to TRBJ2-1, with D possibly matching TRBD2 (6 bases). CDR1 is MNHNS, CDR2 SASEGT, per germline. The CDR3 length is 15 residues. Trimming removed 7 bases at V and 3 bases at J, with 16 bases between. The CDR3 loop is CASKVSRLDYNEQFF. The CDR3 region has the DNA TGTGCCAGCAAGGTTTCCCGACTAGACTACAATGAGCAGTTCTTC.

This CDR3 is CSVVSAGGSYEQYF. The CDR3 nucleotides are TGCAGCGTTGTCTCAGCGGGAGGCTCCTACGAGCAGTACTTC. The chain has TRBV29-1 and TRBJ2-7; 9 positions agree with TRBD2. CDR1 and CDR2 (germline): SQVTM, ANQGSEA. V was clipped by 4 bases and J by 0 bases; unmatched bases: 4. This CDR3 is 14 amino acids long.

This rearrangement joins TRBV5-1 to TRBJ1-1; TRBD1 might be the D (5 bases). Trimming shortened V by 5 bases and J by 4 bases, and 15 bases separated the two germline ends. In germline, CDR1 is SGHRS, CDR2 YFSETQ. CDR3 length equals 14 residues. The DNA for the CDR3 is TGCGCCAGCAGACCGGACACTGCGGTCACTGAAGCTTTCTTT. Residues: CASRPDTAVTEAFF.

The chain uses TRBV29-1 and TRBJ1-1, with no clear D. CDR1 SQVTM and CDR2 ANQGSEA come from the germline V gene. This CDR3 spans 14 amino acids. Trimming took 4 bases from V and 1 from J, leaving 13 bases between them. CDR3 DNA: TGCAGCGTTGTGAACCCTCTGAGGAACACTGAAGCTTTCTTT. Its protein is CSVVNPLRNTEAFF.

This clone has a single count. The rearrangement links TRBV10-3 to TRBJ1-1, with TRBD1 matching 7 bases. Trimming at V came to 7 bases and at J to 6 bases, leaving 14 bases not matched to a gene. The CDR3 consists of 15 residues. Germline assignment: CDR1 ENHRY and CDR2 SYGVKD. The CDR3 DNA follows: TGTGCCATCAAGGAGCCCGACAGGGCCCTTTCTGAAGCTTTCTTT. Its translation: CAIKEPDRALSEAFF.

This chain joins TRBV30 and TRBJ2-7; D unclear. The CDR3 consists of 13 residues. Trimming pared 0 bases from V and 3 bases from J, leaving 9 bases between. Looked up from germline, CDR1 is GTSNPN and CDR2 is SVGIG (reference sequence). Here the CDR3 DNA reads TGTGCCTGGAGTGTATCCGGAGTCTACGAGCAGTACTTC. Amino acid sequence: CAWSVSGVYEQYF.